The following is a T cell receptor beta chain sequence with its context. This CDR3 contains 15 residues. From germline, CDR1 is SGHTA and CDR2 FQGNSA. The J segment lost 3 bases and the V segment lost 1 base, leaving 5 bases of the junction unmatched. These data are taken from a study of shared clonotypes between healthy human individuals. Study summary: With ages of 18 to 49, the donors were two women and a few men. Three CD4 naive, three CD4 memory, two CD8 naive and one CD8 memory plate were used per donor.

Authors' analysis steps: From ImmunoSEQ came sequences covering only the junction and carrying no quality scores, so filtering differed. Produced via immunoSEQ multiplex PCR; TCRdb's table is partial and in-frame only. Clonal size and the V and J genes are those of that table, whereas D and trimming came from the DNA. Found here are some 2.4 million clones, under 95% of them singletons; the top ten hold 0.36%. This clonotype originated in a man between 18 and 35 years old in good health. Some clones in this sample may be carry-over from other donors' samples. Sequencing was carried out using naive CD4+ T cells from PBMCs. Subset here: CD45RA+ positively selected. The chain carries TRBV7-2 and TRBJ2-5; 7 bases line up with TRBD2. The CDR3 sequence is CASSLVGTTKETQYF. Here the CDR3 DNA reads TGTGCCAGCAGCTTAGTCGGGACTACAAAAGAGACCCAGTACTTC.